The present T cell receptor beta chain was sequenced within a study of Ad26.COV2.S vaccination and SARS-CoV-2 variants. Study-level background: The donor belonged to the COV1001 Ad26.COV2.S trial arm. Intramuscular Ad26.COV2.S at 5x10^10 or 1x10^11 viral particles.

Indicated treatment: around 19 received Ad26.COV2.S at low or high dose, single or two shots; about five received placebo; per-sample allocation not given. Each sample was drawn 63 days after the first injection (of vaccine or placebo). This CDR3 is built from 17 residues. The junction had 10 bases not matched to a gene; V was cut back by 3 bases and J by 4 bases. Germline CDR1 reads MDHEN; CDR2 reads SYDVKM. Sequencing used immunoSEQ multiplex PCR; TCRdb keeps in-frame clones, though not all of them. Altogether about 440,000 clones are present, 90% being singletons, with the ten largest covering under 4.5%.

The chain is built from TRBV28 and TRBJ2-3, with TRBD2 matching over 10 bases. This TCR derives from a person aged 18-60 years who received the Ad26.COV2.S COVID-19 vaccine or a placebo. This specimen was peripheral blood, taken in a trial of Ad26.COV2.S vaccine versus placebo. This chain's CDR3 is CASSFFELAGEPDTQYF. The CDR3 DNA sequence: TGTGCCAGCAGTTTTTTCGAGCTAGCGGGAGAGCCAGATACGCAGTATTTT.